Below, 30 T cell receptor beta chains from the same sample are listed, as sequenced in a study of T cells in Graves' hyperthyroidism and ophthalmopathy. The source material, RNA transcripts, was used to amplify TCR beta CDR3 regions. HTBI primers were employed in a first-round RT-PCR of the TCR CDR3. TCRdb itself ran the multiplex PCR reads through MiXCR, one entry per CDR3 protein. The sample shows 540,000 or so distinct CDR3 sequences, around 42% of them seen only once. Sequenced sample: peripheral blood or thyroid tissue (not recorded which). These receptors originate from an adult woman with Graves' disease, either hyperthyroidism or ophthalmopathy (not recorded which).

This chain joins TRBV7-8 and TRBJ2-3; 12 bases fit TRBD2. This CDR3 has 17 residues. CDR1 is SGHVS, CDR2 FQNEAQ, per germline. J lost 9 bases, V lost 0 bases, and 10 bases had no gene match. The CDR3 bases are TGTGCCAGCAGCTTAGCTAGGCTAGCGGGAGGGCCTCTCACGCAGTATTTT. This sequence encodes CASSLARLAGGPLTQYF.

On this clonotype: A much larger clone differs by one base, so this may be a read error. The V and J genes are TRBV5-1 and TRBJ2-2, with a possible D match to TRBD2 (6 bases). The CDR3 is 16 amino acids. The V and J ends lost 4 bases and 6 bases respectively, with 19 bases between them. Germline V gene sequence: CDR1 SGHRS, CDR2 YFSETQ. CDR3 sequence reads: CASSDFRRETPGELFF. For the CDR3, the DNA is TGCGCCAGCAGCGACTTCCGGAGGGAAACGCCCGGGGAGCTGTTTTTT.

The rearrangement uses TRBV7-9 and TRBJ2-2, with 11 positions matching TRBD1. CDR3 size: 19 residues. The germline V gene has CDR1 SEHNR and CDR2 FQNEAQ (reference sequence). The junction had 13 bases not matched to a gene; V was cut back by 5 bases and J by 2 bases. The CDR3 reads CASSPPCGDRGINTGELFF. The CDR3 region has the DNA TGTGCCAGCAGCCCCCCCTGTGGGGACAGGGGGATAAACACCGGGGAGCTGTTTTTT.

This clonotype was found many times. This chain joins TRBV5-1 and TRBJ2-7; D is possibly TRBD1 or TRBD2 (5 bases each). The V gene lost 4 bases and the J gene lost 0 bases, with 11 bases spanning the gap. Looked up from germline, CDR1 is SGHRS and CDR2 is YFSETQ. CDR3 size: 14 residues. In DNA, the CDR3 is TGCGCCAGCAGCCCCCGGGACGGCTCCTACGAGCAGTACTTC. This translates into CASSPRDGSYEQYF.

The chain has TRBV5-1 and TRBJ1-1, with 7 bases that match TRBD1. Germline CDR1 SGHRS, CDR2 YFSETQ. Trimming at V came to 5 bases and at J to 1 base, leaving 8 bases not matched to a gene. This CDR3 is 15 amino acids long. This CDR3 is CASRRTGQQNTEAFF. CDR3 nucleotides: TGCGCCAGCAGACGAACGGGACAGCAGAACACTGAAGCTTTCTTT.

Ten or more counts support this clonotype. The chain joins TRBV28 to TRBJ1-2; D gene uncertain. V dropped 6 bases and J dropped 4 bases, with 18 bases sitting between them. There are 15 residues in the CDR3. Germline V gene sequence: CDR1 MDHEN, CDR2 SYDVKM. CDR3 sequence (DNA): TGTGCCAGCAGATCCAATCACGACTTCTCCTATGGCTACACCTTC. It codes for CASRSNHDFSYGYTF.

The V gene is TRBV19, the J gene TRBJ1-2, with 7 nucleotides matching TRBD1. The CDR3 loop spans 14 amino acids. From germline, CDR1 is LNHDA and CDR2 SQIVND (reference sequence). The trim removed 5 bases at V and 2 bases at J, leaving 5 bases unmatched. In DNA form, the CDR3 reads TGTGCCAGTAGTGCCTCGACAGGGAACTATGGCTACACCTTC. Its translation is CASSASTGNYGYTF.

This clonotype was recorded at least ten times. The genes are TRBV4-1 and TRBJ1-5; D gene ambiguous. Germline values: CDR1 MGHRA, CDR2 YSYEKL. V was shortened by 4 bases and J by 0 bases, with 10 bases between the two germline ends. The CDR3 sequence is 15 residues long. As DNA, the CDR3 is TGCGCCAGCAGCCGGGCTCTTTATAGCAATCAGCCCCAGCATTTT. Its protein product is CASSRALYSNQPQHF.

The chain couples TRBV27 to TRBJ1-2, with TRBD1 matching 7 bases. The CDR3 is 14 residues long. The V gene's germline CDR1 is MNHEY and CDR2 SMNVEV (reference sequence). V trimming: 6 bases; J trimming: 8 bases; junction bases outside the gene matches: 12. The CDR3 region is CASRPTGEGGGYTF. CDR3 nucleotide sequence: TGTGCCAGCAGACCCACAGGGGAAGGAGGGGGCTACACCTTC.

This clonotype was detected many times. The chain carries TRBV5-1 and TRBJ2-7; TRBD2 aligns across 8 bases. CDR3 length: 13 residues. J gave up 7 bases and V 0 bases, and 3 bases lay outside the gene matches. Germline V CDR1 and CDR2: SGHRS, YFSETQ. For the CDR3, the DNA is TGCGCCAGCAGCTTGGCCGGGGGGGCTGAGCAGTACTTC. Encoded protein: CASSLAGGAEQYF.

This chain links TRBV7-3 with TRBJ1-2; 7 nucleotides match TRBD1. The CDR3 consists of 14 residues. CDR1 and CDR2 from the germline V gene are SGHTA and FQGTGA. V lost 4 bases, J lost 7 bases, and 9 bases stayed unmatched. Written as DNA, the CDR3 is TGTGCCAGCAGCTCAAGCGAGGGGGCTCGTGGCTACACCTTC. This codes for CASSSSEGARGYTF.

The chain couples TRBV10-3 to TRBJ1-5; 10 bases fit TRBD1. Losses at the gene ends were 8 bases for V and 2 bases for J; bases not matched to a gene: 3. From germline, CDR1 is ENHRY and CDR2 SYGVKD. The CDR3 is 14 amino acids. The CDR3 loop is CAIGQGGGNQPQHF. For the CDR3, the DNA is TGTGCCATCGGACAGGGGGGCGGCAATCAGCCCCAGCATTTT.

This clonotype was counted at least ten times. The chain combines TRBV5-4 with TRBJ2-7; a weak D match, TRBD1 (8 bases). V dropped 4 bases and J dropped 5 bases, with 16 bases sitting between them. Germline-derived CDR1 and CDR2 are SGHNT and YYREEE (reference sequence). The CDR3 covers 14 residues. CDR3: CASSINRGGHEQYF. CDR3 coding DNA: TGTGCCAGCAGCATCAACAGGGGGGGCCACGAGCAGTACTTC.

The V gene is TRBV10-2, the J gene TRBJ1-2; 7 bases agree with TRBD1. Per the germline V gene, CDR1 is WSHSY and CDR2 is SAAADI. The CDR3 loop spans 18 amino acids. V lost 6 bases to trimming and J lost 0 bases; unmatched junction nucleotides: 16. The CDR3 loop is CASSQRLGAGQSNYGYTF. In nucleotides, the CDR3 is TGCGCCAGCAGCCAACGCCTAGGGGCGGGACAGTCTAACTATGGCTACACCTTC.

This clonotype has at least ten counts. This rearrangement joins TRBV7-2 to TRBJ2-7, with TRBD2 matching 10 bases. The V and J ends lost 1 base and 5 bases, in that order; junction bases with no gene match: 11. This CDR3 has 17 residues. Per the germline V gene, CDR1 is SGHTA and CDR2 is FQGNSA. CDR3 sequence reads: CASSLEPPLGTSDEQYF. The DNA for the CDR3 is TGTGCCAGCAGCTTAGAGCCCCCCCTCGGGACTAGCGACGAGCAGTACTTC.

Notes on this clonotype: At one end the junction does not follow the germline gene, possibly because of a read error. The gene calls are TRBV7-3 and TRBJ1-4; D is undetermined. Germline values: CDR1 SGHTA, CDR2 FQGTGA. There are 16 residues in the CDR3. In DNA, the CDR3 is TGCGCCAGCAGCCAAGGGTGGGCATCAACTAATGAAAAACTGTTTTTT. This codes for CASSQGWASTNEKLFF. Using reference TRBV7-3 and TRBJ1-4 for the parts outside the CDR3, the full variable domain is GAGVSQTPSNKVTEKGKYVELRCDPISGHTALYWYRQSLGQGPEFLIYFQGTGAADDSGLPNDRFFAVRPEGSVSTLKIQRTERGDSAVYLCASSQGWASTNEKLFFGSGTQLSVL.

This clonotype rates as medium-sized. The chain combines TRBV25-1 with TRBJ2-2, with D possibly called TRBD1 or TRBD2 (5 bases each). The germline gives CDR1 MGHDK, CDR2 SYGVNS. V dropped 3 bases and J dropped 5 bases, with 13 bases sitting between them. The CDR3 length is 15 residues. The CDR3 region is CASSDRDLETGELFF. The CDR3 nucleotides read TGTGCCAGCAGTGACCGGGACCTCGAAACCGGGGAGCTGTTTTTT.

V gene TRBV11-2 combines with J gene TRBJ2-7; perhaps TRBD1 as D (6 bases). Trimming removed 6 bases at V and 8 bases at J, with 20 bases between. The CDR3 totals 14 residues. Germline loops: CDR1 SGHAT, CDR2 FQNNGV. This CDR3 is CASSLNRDQPQQYF. The CDR3 region has the DNA TGTGCCAGCAGTCTAAACAGGGACCAGCCCCAGCAGTACTTC.

In its sample, this clonotype was seen many times. V gene TRBV12-3 or TRBV12-4 combines with J gene TRBJ1-2; no definite D call. Trimming cost V 5 bases and J 4 bases, with 8 bases left between them. There are 12 residues in the CDR3. CDR3 sequence: CASSTHGYGYTF. In nucleotides, the CDR3 is TGTGCCAGCAGTACTCACGGCTATGGCTACACCTTC.

The gene calls are TRBV29-1 and TRBJ2-7; the D gene is possibly TRBD1 (7 bases). Germline CDR1 is SQVTM and CDR2 is ANQGSEA. Trimming shortened V by 5 bases and J by 2 bases, and 13 bases separated the two germline ends. CDR3 size: 13 residues. CDR3 in amino acids: CSVSPGGTYEQYF. CDR3 bases: TGCAGCGTTTCACCAGGGGGGACCTACGAGCAGTACTTC.

This clonotype turned up a few times. The germline gene is not matched at one end of the junction; a read error may be the cause. The V call is TRBV2, the J call TRBJ2-6, with TRBD1 identical over 7 bases. This CDR3 has 12 residues. The V gene's germline CDR1 is SNHLY and CDR2 FYNNEI. CDR3 region: CASSAGTADLVF. The CDR3 nucleotides read TGTGCCAGCAGTGCGGGGACAGCCGACCTTGTTTTC.

This clonotype was seen at least ten times. CDR3 DNA: TGTGCCAGCAGAAGACTTTCAACTAATGAAAAACTGTTTTTT. Translation: CASRRLSTNEKLFF. The chain combines TRBV6-6 with TRBJ1-4; D unresolved. V lost 6 bases and J 0 bases, leaving 8 bases between the germline ends. Looked up from germline, CDR1 is MNHNY and CDR2 is SVGAGI (reference sequence). CDR3 length equals 14 residues.

The sample holds many counts of this clonotype. The gene calls are TRBV4-1 and TRBJ1-4; D perhaps matches TRBD1 (5 bases). Trimming stripped 4 bases from V and 0 bases from J, with 12 bases between. CDR3 length equals 16 residues. Germline CDR1 MGHRA, CDR2 YSYEKL. The CDR3 spells CASSLPGSATNEKLFF. The DNA of the CDR3 is TGCGCCAGCAGCCTTCCAGGGAGCGCAACTAATGAAAAACTGTTTTTT.

For this clonotype: It may be a read error: a sequence one base away is much more abundant. The rearrangement uses TRBV12-3 or TRBV12-4 and TRBJ1-2; 7 bases line up with TRBD1. The V segment lost 6 bases and the J segment 4 bases; nucleotides outside the gene matches: 11. The CDR3 is 15 residues long. The CDR3 here is CASRMSHRGLYGYTF. The CDR3 DNA sequence: TGTGCCAGCAGGATGTCCCACAGGGGCCTCTATGGCTACACCTTC.

This clonotype was detected many times. The rearrangement joins TRBV19 to TRBJ1-3; the D gene is possibly TRBD1 (5 bases). The CDR3 covers 16 residues. Trimming took 5 bases from V and 0 from J, leaving 14 bases between them. Germline assignment: CDR1 LNHDA and CDR2 SQIVND (reference sequence). The CDR3 region is CASSLGRILSGNTIYF. DNA for the CDR3: TGTGCCAGTAGTTTGGGACGGATTCTCTCTGGAAACACCATATATTTT.

The chain carries TRBV10-3 and TRBJ2-5, with 8 bases matching TRBD2. With V trimmed by 3 bases and J by 5 bases, 11 bases remained unmatched. Germline CDR1 reads ENHRY; CDR2 reads SYGVKD. The CDR3 extends over 16 amino acids. The chain's CDR3 is CAISESGRGTGETQYF. The DNA for the CDR3 is TGTGCCATCAGTGAAAGCGGGAGAGGGACCGGGGAGACCCAGTACTTC.

This clonotype was recorded many times. The gene calls are TRBV7-6 and TRBJ2-7, with a weak D call TRBD1 (6 bases). V was cut by 1 base and J by 5 bases, with 12 bases left in between. CDR1 and CDR2 from the germline V gene are SGHVS and FNYEAQ. The CDR3 runs to 14 residues. CDR3 nucleotide sequence: TGTGCCAGCAGCTTAGGAGGACAGATCCACGAGCAGTACTTC. The encoded protein is CASSLGGQIHEQYF.

This clonotype has ten or more counts. The CDR3 protein is CSAKKGVIGEKLFF. In nucleotides, the CDR3 is TGCAGTGCCAAAAAGGGGGTCATCGGTGAAAAACTGTTTTTT. The rearrangement uses TRBV20-1 and TRBJ1-4; tentative D call: TRBD1 (6 bases). The CDR3 length is 14 residues. Germline loops: CDR1 DFQATT, CDR2 SNEGSKA (reference sequence). Trimming removed 6 bases at V and 7 bases at J, with 18 bases between.

This clonotype has a count of ten or more. The CDR3 region is CASSFEDGGYFEQYF. The DNA of the CDR3 is TGTGCCAGCAGTTTTGAAGACGGGGGATATTTCGAGCAGTACTTC. The V and J genes are TRBV12-3 or TRBV12-4 and TRBJ2-7; D perhaps matches TRBD2 (6 bases). V was shortened by 3 bases and J by 6 bases, with 18 bases between the two germline ends. The CDR3 consists of 15 residues.

The rearrangement joins TRBV6-5 to TRBJ2-6; D is ambiguous. Per the germline V gene, CDR1 is MNHEY and CDR2 is SVGAGI. The V and J ends lost 6 bases and 0 bases respectively, with 9 bases between them. This CDR3 is 15 amino acids long. This CDR3 reads CASRERHSGANVLTF. The CDR3 DNA follows: TGTGCCAGCAGGGAGAGACACTCTGGGGCCAACGTCCTGACTTTC.